These 32 T cell receptor beta chains were sequenced from one sample in a study of T-cell reconstitution after alpha-beta-depleted transplantation in children listed by TCRdb under 2016. The sample's treatment or condition label is to be understood as: allogeneic hematopoietic cell transplantation with graft depleted of TCRalphabeta T cells and CD19 B cells. Library preparation was by PCR. The instrument given in TCRdb is Illumina HiSeq 2500. TCR libraries were prepared with molecular barcoding, using unique molecular identifiers to normalize TCRbeta repertoire quantification. TCRdb reran the public reads through fastp at Q25 and MiXCR, keeping productive beta chains. Merged by CDR3 protein, the rows form single entries marked with the most common genes and DNA. The sample table shows about 980,000 distinct CDR3 sequences, and around 30% are seen once. Under 30% of the sample is taken by the ten largest.

The specimen comprised PBMCs, mostly from graft donor cells, sampled 360 days after TCRalphabeta/CD19-depleted stem cell transplant. The source of these receptors is a boy less than two years old who had a stem cell transplant for SCID, so the T cells may come from the graft donor.

This clonotype appeared a few times. V and J are TRBV7-8 and TRBJ2-5, with 11 bases that match TRBD2. This CDR3 is built from 14 residues. Germline CDR1 SGHVS, CDR2 FQNEAQ. The V and J ends lost 7 bases and 3 bases, in that order; junction bases with no gene match: 4. The CDR3 nucleotides are TGTGCCAGCATCCCGGGACTAGCGGAAGAGACCCAGTACTTC. Translated, it gives CASIPGLAEETQYF.

This clonotype was observed many times. The chain recombines TRBV7-3 with TRBJ2-2; no reliable D call. Germline assignment: CDR1 SGHTA and CDR2 FQGTGA. CDR3 length: 14 residues. The V gene lost 3 bases and the J gene lost 2 bases, with 7 bases spanning the gap. Written as DNA, the CDR3 is TGTGCCAGCAGCTTGGCAGATAACACCGGGGAGCTGTTTTTT. It yields the protein CASSLADNTGELFF.

This clonotype was counted many times. The rearrangement uses TRBV12-3 or TRBV12-4 and TRBJ2-7; TRBD1 might be the D (6 bases). The CDR3 loop spans 11 amino acids. Between the trimmed V and J ends, which lost 5 bases and 7 bases, there was a span of 9 bases. CDR3 bases: TGTGCCAGCAGTCAAGGACAGGAGCAGTACTTC. It encodes CASSQGQEQYF.

The genes are TRBV12-3 or TRBV12-4 and TRBJ2-5; a possible D gene is TRBD2 (6 bases). The CDR3 has 14 amino acids. The V and J ends lost 4 bases and 1 base respectively, with 10 bases between them. This CDR3 is CASSSGRTQETQYF. The CDR3 nucleotides read TGTGCCAGCAGTTCGGGGAGGACCCAAGAGACCCAGTACTTC.

The V and J genes are TRBV29-1 and TRBJ2-7; possibly TRBD1 for D (5 bases). Between the trimmed V and J ends, which lost 0 bases and 3 bases, there was a span of 9 bases. This CDR3 is 13 amino acids long. Germline values: CDR1 SQVTM, CDR2 ANQGSEA. In nucleotides, the CDR3 is TGCAGCGTTGAAGAATCTAGGGGCTACGAGCAGTACTTC. Translating it yields CSVEESRGYEQYF.

V gene TRBV20-1 combines with J gene TRBJ2-1; TRBD2 is a possible D gene (6 bases). The CDR3 contains 14 residues. Trimming cost V 1 base and J 3 bases, with 10 bases left between them. Germline V lookup: CDR1 DFQATT, CDR2 SNEGSKA (reference sequence). The CDR3 region is CSARVNGGYNEQFF. The CDR3 region has the DNA TGCAGTGCTAGAGTCAACGGGGGCTACAATGAGCAGTTCTTC.

This clonotype was recorded a few times. V gene TRBV7-2 combines with J gene TRBJ2-2; 7 bases line up with TRBD1. Germline lookup yields CDR1 SGHTA and CDR2 FQGNSA. CDR3 length: 15 amino acids. The junction had 5 bases not matched to a gene; V was cut back by 5 bases and J by 2 bases. The CDR3 region has the DNA TGTGCCAGCAGCAAGGGACAGTACAACACCGGGGAGCTGTTTTTT. Protein sequence: CASSKGQYNTGELFF. Full variable domain (outside the CDR3, taken from reference TRBV7-2 and TRBJ2-2): GAGVSQSPSNKVTEKGKDVELRCDPISGHTALYWYRQSLGQGLEFLIYFQGNSAPDKSGLPSDRFSAERTGGSVSTLTIQRTQQEDSAVYLCASSKGQYNTGELFFGEGSRLTVL.

This clonotype was seen repeatedly, ten times or more. The rearrangement uses TRBV28 and TRBJ2-3, with TRBD2 matching 8 bases. Germline CDR1 and CDR2: MDHEN and SYDVKM. The CDR3 loop spans 15 amino acids. V lost 6 bases, J lost 5 bases, and 10 bases stayed unmatched. For the CDR3, the DNA is TGTGCCAGCAGCACTCGGGGGGGCCAGGGAGATACGCAGTATTTT. Translation: CASSTRGGQGDTQYF.

V is TRBV5-6 and J is TRBJ2-6; D is unclear. The V gene lost 0 bases and the J gene lost 0 bases, with 7 bases spanning the gap. The length of the CDR3 is 16 residues. Germline CDR1 reads SGHDT; CDR2 reads YYEEEE. The chain's CDR3 is CASSLGWPSGANVLTF. CDR3 DNA sequence: TGTGCCAGCAGCTTGGGGTGGCCCTCTGGGGCCAACGTCCTGACTTTC.

This clonotype was detected a few times. This chain joins TRBV7-9 and TRBJ2-7, with no clear D. The CDR3 sequence is 13 residues long. CDR1 is SEHNR and CDR2 is FQNEAQ in the germline V gene (reference sequence). The V end lost 5 bases, the J end lost 3 bases, and 11 bases lay between the germline ends. CDR3: CASSLLEVYEQYF. The CDR3 DNA follows: TGTGCCAGCAGCCTCCTAGAAGTCTACGAGCAGTACTTC.

This clonotype was observed at least ten times. The rearrangement links TRBV11-3 to TRBJ2-1; 9 bases are shared with TRBD1. V trimming: 3 bases; J trimming: 6 bases; junction bases outside the gene matches: 6. The germline CDR1 and CDR2 sequences are SGHNT and YENEEA. The CDR3 has 15 residues. The DNA of the CDR3 is TGTGCCAGCAGCTTCACCGGGACAGGGTCCAATGAGCAGTTCTTC. Its protein is CASSFTGTGSNEQFF.

This clonotype was seen a handful of times. V and J are TRBV5-1 and TRBJ2-3; D may correspond to TRBD1 or TRBD2 (5 bases each). Trimming took off 7 bases at V and 2 bases at J, with 14 bases between the two ends. Germline CDR1 reads SGHRS; CDR2 reads YFSETQ. CDR3 length: 14 amino acids. This CDR3 is CASYRDPYTDTQYF. DNA for the CDR3: TGCGCCAGCTACCGGGACCCGTACACAGATACGCAGTATTTT.

The chain couples TRBV6-2 or TRBV6-3 to TRBJ2-2, with a weak D call TRBD1 (5 bases). CDR1 and CDR2 from the germline V gene are MNHEY and SVGEGT. The CDR3 extends over 18 amino acids. Trimming removed 2 bases from V and 0 bases from J, with 16 bases in between. This CDR3 is CASSYGVDSYTNTGELFF. The CDR3 nucleotides read TGTGCCAGCAGTTACGGTGTTGACAGTTATACGAACACCGGGGAGCTGTTTTTT.

The rearrangement uses TRBV4-3 and TRBJ2-1; D is perhaps TRBD1 (5 bases). The CDR3 extends over 15 amino acids. Germline CDR1 reads LGHNA; CDR2 reads YSLEER. The germline V and J ends were trimmed by 0 bases and 4 bases, with 10 bases remaining between them. This CDR3 is CASSQEGARYNEQFF. CDR3 nucleotide sequence: TGCGCCAGCAGCCAAGAAGGGGCTAGGTACAATGAGCAGTTCTTC.

V gene TRBV9 combines with J gene TRBJ2-3; 12 bases map to TRBD2. Germline loops: CDR1 SGDLS, CDR2 YYNGEE. The CDR3 is 16 amino acids. Germline trimming cut 0 bases from V and 6 bases from J; bases unmatched to any gene: 5. In DNA form, the CDR3 reads TGTGCCAGCAGCGTAGGGCTAGCGGGGGGGCCGGATACGCAGTATTTT. Translated: CASSVGLAGGPDTQYF.

The chain employs TRBV7-2 and TRBJ1-4, with 8 positions matching TRBD1. The CDR3 runs 14 residues. V was clipped by 5 bases and J by 8 bases; unmatched bases: 7. Germline lookup yields CDR1 SGHTA and CDR2 FQGNSA. The CDR3, as DNA: TGTGCCAGCAGCCCGGACAGGGCCGGGGAAAAACTGTTTTTT. Translating it yields CASSPDRAGEKLFF.

This clonotype was seen only a few times. V gene TRBV5-1 combines with J gene TRBJ2-3; D is ambiguous. This CDR3 contains 12 residues. CDR1 and CDR2 from the germline V gene are SGHRS and YFSETQ. Trimming took off 3 bases at V and 9 bases at J, with 11 bases between the two ends. CDR3 sequence reads: CASSSEPSTQYF. For the CDR3, the DNA is TGCGCCAGCAGCTCGGAGCCTTCGACGCAGTATTTT.

The chain is built from TRBV6-2 or TRBV6-3 and TRBJ2-7, with D perhaps matching TRBD1 (6 bases). The CDR3 has 17 amino acids. V lost 2 bases, J lost 0 bases, and 17 bases lay in between. Germline CDR1 and CDR2: MNHEY and SVGEGT. The CDR3 nucleotides are TGTGCCAGCAGTTACGGAGACAGGACAGTTCCCTCCTACGAGCAGTACTTC. This codes for CASSYGDRTVPSYEQYF.

The chain is built from TRBV10-3 and TRBJ2-1; 10 bases fit TRBD2. The CDR3 loop spans 15 amino acids. The V segment lost 8 bases and the J segment 5 bases; nucleotides outside the gene matches: 9. The germline CDR1 and CDR2 sequences are ENHRY and SYGVKD. The CDR3 here is CAISFSGGAHNEQFF. For the CDR3, the DNA is TGTGCCATCTCCTTCAGCGGGGGGGCCCACAATGAGCAGTTCTTC.

This clonotype has a handful of counts. This chain connects TRBV20-1 to TRBJ2-3, with TRBD1 matching over 7 bases. CDR1 DFQATT and CDR2 SNEGSKA come from the germline V gene (reference sequence). V gave up 3 bases and J gave up 2 bases; unmatched junction bases: 5. The CDR3 sequence is 14 residues long. DNA for the CDR3: TGCAGTGCTAGGTACAGGGGTTACACAGATACGCAGTATTTT. It yields the protein CSARYRGYTDTQYF.

The sample holds a few counts of this clonotype. The gene calls are TRBV12-3 or TRBV12-4 and TRBJ2-5; D unclear. Trimming pared 2 bases from V and 9 bases from J, leaving 10 bases between. This CDR3 has 12 amino acids. CDR3 sequence (DNA): TGTGCCAGCAGTTTACTCCCCCTCGCCCAGTACTTC. It codes for CASSLLPLAQYF.

The table lists this clonotype with a few counts. The rearrangement links TRBV5-6 to TRBJ1-1, with TRBD1 as a possible D gene (5 bases). The V end was cut by 2 bases, the J end by 4 bases, with 9 bases between. CDR3 length: 13 residues. Germline loops: CDR1 SGHDT, CDR2 YYEEEE. The CDR3 is CASSFVGRTEAFF. The CDR3 DNA follows: TGTGCCAGCAGCTTTGTGGGGCGCACTGAAGCTTTCTTT.

This clonotype was seen more than once but under ten times. The J gene is TRBJ2-1, the V gene TRBV20-1, with D unresolved. Germline assignment: CDR1 DFQATT and CDR2 SNEGSKA (reference sequence). The CDR3 runs to 18 residues. Trimming removed 4 bases at V and 7 bases at J, with 29 bases between. The CDR3 DNA reads TGCAGTGCTAAAGATAACTTCCACTCCGCCTCCGGCTGGAATGAGCAGTTCTTC. Translating gives CSAKDNFHSASGWNEQFF.

The J gene is TRBJ2-1, the V gene TRBV7-8, with D perhaps being TRBD1 or TRBD2 (5 bases each). Germline V CDR1 and CDR2: SGHVS, FQNEAQ. The ends were cut back, 5 bases at V and 2 bases at J, with 13 bases in the middle. This CDR3 contains 15 residues. The CDR3 DNA reads TGTGCCAGCAGCGAGGCCGTGGGACCCTACAATGAGCAGTTCTTC. It specifies CASSEAVGPYNEQFF.

This clonotype was seen a few times. The rearrangement joins TRBV20-1 to TRBJ2-5; 12 bases agree with TRBD2. V shed 3 bases, J shed 3 bases, and the junction held 2 bases outside the gene matches. Germline V gene data show CDR1 as DFQATT and CDR2 as SNEGSKA (reference sequence). CDR3 length equals 14 residues. CDR3: CSASWTSGKETQYF. CDR3 nucleotide sequence: TGCAGTGCTAGTTGGACTAGCGGGAAAGAGACCCAGTACTTC.

The chain combines TRBV20-1 with TRBJ1-2, with D maybe TRBD1 (6 bases). Trimming removed 0 bases from V and 4 bases from J, with 12 bases in between. CDR1 and CDR2 (germline): DFQATT, SNEGSKA (reference sequence). The CDR3 runs to 14 residues. This chain's CDR3 is CSARDKGQLYGYTF. Written as DNA, the CDR3 is TGCAGTGCTAGAGATAAGGGACAACTCTATGGCTACACCTTC.

The gene calls are TRBV6-2 or TRBV6-3 and TRBJ1-5; D gene uncertain. V lost 10 bases and J lost 0, with 16 bases in between. The CDR3 covers 15 residues. Germline assignment: CDR1 MNHEY and CDR2 SVGEGT. This chain's CDR3 is CATKVGTLSNQPQHF. The CDR3 nucleotides read TGTGCCACCAAGGTGGGCACCCTTAGCAATCAGCCCCAGCATTTT.

The chain combines TRBV6-5 with TRBJ1-4, with no clear D. CDR3 length equals 14 residues. Germline V gene data show CDR1 as MNHEY and CDR2 as SVGAGI. V dropped 7 bases and J dropped 6 bases, with 15 bases sitting between them. CDR3 protein: CASTAGPSYEKLFF. The CDR3 nucleotides read TGTGCCAGCACCGCCGGGCCTTCCTATGAAAAACTGTTTTTT.

There are a few counts of this clonotype. The rearrangement uses TRBV3-1 and TRBJ2-7; D ambiguous. The CDR3 is made up of 16 amino acids. Trimming stripped 1 base from V and 5 bases from J, with 18 bases between. In germline, CDR1 is LGHDT, CDR2 YNNKEL (reference sequence). The CDR3 nucleotides are TGTGCCAGCAGCCAAGTTCTTACTCTAGTCCCGGACGAGCAGTACTTC. The encoded protein is CASSQVLTLVPDEQYF.

This clonotype was counted a few times. V usage is TRBV5-1 and J usage is TRBJ1-4; D gene unclear. This CDR3 comprises 14 residues. Trimming cost V 0 bases and J 8 bases, with 11 bases left between them. Germline V gene sequence: CDR1 SGHRS, CDR2 YFSETQ. CDR3 in DNA: TGCGCCAGCAGCTTGGGCGGGGTTCGGGAAAAACTGTTTTTT. It is translated as CASSLGGVREKLFF.

The chain has TRBV4-2 and TRBJ2-1; D call uncertain. This CDR3 is 14 amino acids long. Germline CDR1 and CDR2: LGHNA and YNFKEQ. With 4 bases removed from V and 10 bases from J, the gap between germline ends came to 17 bases. This CDR3 is CASSPTDGLREQFF. The CDR3 DNA sequence: TGTGCCAGCAGCCCAACGGACGGCTTGAGGGAGCAGTTCTTC.

This rearrangement joins TRBV3-1 to TRBJ2-1; 12 nucleotides line up with TRBD2. Per germline, CDR1 LGHDT and CDR2 YNNKEL (reference sequence). The length of the CDR3 is 18 residues. Trimming at V came to 4 bases and at J to 9 bases, leaving 16 bases not matched to a gene. The CDR3 DNA sequence: TGTGCCAGCAGCCCAACGGAACCCTCTAGCGGGGGGGCCCCTGAGCAGTTCTTC. It is translated as CASSPTEPSSGGAPEQFF.